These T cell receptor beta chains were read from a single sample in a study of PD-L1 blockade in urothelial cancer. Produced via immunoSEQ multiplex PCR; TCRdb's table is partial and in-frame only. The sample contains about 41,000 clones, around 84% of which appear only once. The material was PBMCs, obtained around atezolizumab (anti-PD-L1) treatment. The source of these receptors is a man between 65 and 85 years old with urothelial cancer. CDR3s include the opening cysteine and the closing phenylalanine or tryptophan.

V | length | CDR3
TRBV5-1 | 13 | CASSSGTGDEQFF
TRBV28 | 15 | CASSAADRDGNEQFF
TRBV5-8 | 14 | CASSFRGSQETQYF
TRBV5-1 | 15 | CASSSVVQGGDEQFF
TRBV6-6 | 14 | CASTGSGSYNEQFF
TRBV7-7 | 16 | CASSLVSPPNTGELFF
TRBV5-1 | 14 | CASSIGLGSLPQFF
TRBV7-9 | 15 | CASSLQTSGKETQYF
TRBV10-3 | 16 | CAISESLGRSGNTIYF
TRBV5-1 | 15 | CASSFQGASGVTQYF
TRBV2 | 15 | CAGPTTRIVTDTQYF
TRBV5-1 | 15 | CASSLAGYESYGYTF
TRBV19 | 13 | CASSSGLYEKLFF
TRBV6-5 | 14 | CASSYDNRRGEQYF
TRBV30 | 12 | CASGGANQPQHF
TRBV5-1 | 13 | CASSPGWNTEAFF
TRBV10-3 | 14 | CAISEGQGGDTQYF
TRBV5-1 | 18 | CASSLGSMSSGGDNEQFF
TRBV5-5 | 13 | CASSHTGEYGYTF
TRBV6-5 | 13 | CASRGTRNGEQYF
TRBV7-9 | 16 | CASSPPGGGFDQPQHF
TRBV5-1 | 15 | CASSPGTGDDHEQYF
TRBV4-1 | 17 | CASSQAPSSNGADTQYF
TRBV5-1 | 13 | CASSLDRGDGYTF
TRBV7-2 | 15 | CASRGSTGDGNTIYF
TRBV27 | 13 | CASSPHRGLEQYF
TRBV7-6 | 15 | CASSLLGPSTGELFF
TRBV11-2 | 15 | CASSLLAGNTDTQYF
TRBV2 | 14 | CASSDGPNTGELFF
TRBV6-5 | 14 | CASRADRADQPQHF
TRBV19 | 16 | CASSRTLAGSHGELFF
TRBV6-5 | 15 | CASSYAQGASYEQYF
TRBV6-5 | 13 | CASAGHSGNTIYF
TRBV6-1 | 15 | CASSLDIANTGELFF
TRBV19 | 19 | CASNVPRGRSPNGTDTQYF
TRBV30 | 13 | CAWGKDGIYGYTF
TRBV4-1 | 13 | CASSQWRREKLFF
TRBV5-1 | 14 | CASRFTGGTGELFF
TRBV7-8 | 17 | CASSRPIRTSGSDEQFF
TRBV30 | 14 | CAWSTFRLNTEAFF
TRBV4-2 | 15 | CASSQTGGDGTEAFF
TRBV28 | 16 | CASSLWGRAGYKEQFF
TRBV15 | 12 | CATSRGTLAQFF
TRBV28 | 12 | CASRLGPRGYTF
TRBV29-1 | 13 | CSSLTGEAGELFF
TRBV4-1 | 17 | CASSRNALADKYNEQFF
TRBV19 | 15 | CASSPPRGKGEKLFF
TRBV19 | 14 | CASSMQYTGTEAFF
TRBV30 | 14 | CAWSTGTSGNEQFF
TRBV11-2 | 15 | CASRSLLRGYYEQYF
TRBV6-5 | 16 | CASSYSRTLGWYEQYF
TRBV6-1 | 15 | CASRLQELSGNTIYF